A selection of T cell receptor beta chains follows, all from one sample in a study of technical replicates of blood from four donors. TCRdb's copy holds only in-frame clones and misses some; the assay was immunoSEQ multiplex PCR. The sample has some 17,000 clones; around 86% are singletons. The sample taken for sequencing was PBMCs. The receptors were sampled from a human donor in good health. The CDR3 runs from the conserved cysteine through the conserved F or W.

J gene | V gene | CDR3 protein
TRBJ2-5 | TRBV5-4 | CASSLPSGNQETQYF
TRBJ2-3 | TRBV6-1 | CASSEVYGRKATDTQYF
TRBJ2-2 | TRBV11-2 | CASSFRLAGPLNTGELFF
TRBJ1-1 | TRBV27 | CASSSWTGEVEAFF
TRBJ2-1 | TRBV2 | CASSVGRTDNEQFF
TRBJ2-2 | TRBV19 | CASNLLAVNTGELFF
TRBJ2-1 | TRBV7-9 | CASSLGVEVDEQFF
TRBJ2-7 | TRBV10-3 | CAIRDGRPKGSYEQYF
TRBJ2-5 | TRBV9 | CASSVAGSQETQYF
TRBJ2-2 | TRBV7-3 | CASSPHSNTGELFF
TRBJ1-2 | TRBV5-8 | CASSLGDRPNYGYTF
TRBJ2-7 | TRBV4-1 | CASSLGTSYEQYF
TRBJ2-5 | TRBV9 | CASNSGSWETQYF
TRBJ2-3 | TRBV27 | CASSFSGTDTQYF
TRBJ1-1 | TRBV27 | CASSPRPGTGDGRTEAFF
TRBJ2-3 | TRBV5-1 | CASSPLAGTDTQYF
TRBJ2-1 | TRBV4-1 | CASSQVLAEARWDSSYNEQFF
TRBJ2-7 | TRBV5-6 | CASSLRQAYEQYF
TRBJ1-2 | TRBV28 | CASSRTAYGYTF
TRBJ2-7 | TRBV7-6 | CASSNSPGLAGGYEQYF
TRBJ1-5 | TRBV28 | CASSFPGTGNQPQHF
TRBJ2-7 | TRBV15 | CATSRDWGGTGPSSYEQYF
TRBJ2-5 | TRBV28 | CASSLRRLRPETQYF
TRBJ2-7 | TRBV30 | CAWSKGVGYEQYF
TRBJ2-5 | TRBV5-1 | CASSLSGQAQETQYF
TRBJ1-5 | TRBV19 | CASSFAIQINQPQHF
TRBJ2-3 | TRBV27 | CASSPTPSYTQYF
TRBJ1-1 | TRBV5-1 | CASSLLPTSGTEAFF
TRBJ1-1 | TRBV6-6 | CASSRMAGRTEAFF
TRBJ1-5 | TRBV9 | CASSVGDRVTAQHF
TRBJ2-3 | TRBV2 | CASRTSGLSTDTQYF
TRBJ2-7 | TRBV6-6 | CASRRQSGYEQYF
TRBJ1-2 | TRBV4-1 | CASSQDWRDINGYTF
TRBJ2-3 | TRBV9 | CASTSLAGGDTQYF
TRBJ2-7 | TRBV27 | CASSFGGIPSYEQYF
TRBJ1-1 | TRBV20-1 | CSAMGLTEAFF
TRBJ2-7 | TRBV28 | CASSFPGYEQYF
TRBJ2-7 | TRBV7-9 | CASSPDRGAYEQYF